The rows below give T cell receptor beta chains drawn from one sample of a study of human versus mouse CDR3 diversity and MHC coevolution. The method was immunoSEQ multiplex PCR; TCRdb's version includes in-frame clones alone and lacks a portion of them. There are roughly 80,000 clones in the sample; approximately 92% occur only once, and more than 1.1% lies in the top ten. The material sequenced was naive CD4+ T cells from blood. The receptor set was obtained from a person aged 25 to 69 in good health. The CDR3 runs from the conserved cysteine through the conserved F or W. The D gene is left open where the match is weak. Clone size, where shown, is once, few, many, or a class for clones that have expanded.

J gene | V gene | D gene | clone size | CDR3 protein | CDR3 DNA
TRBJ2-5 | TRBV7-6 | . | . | CASSPHNAETQYF | TGTGCCAGCAGCCCCCATAACGCGGAGACCCAGTACTTC
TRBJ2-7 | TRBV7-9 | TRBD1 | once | CASSLTWTGPKILWNEQYF | TGTGCCAGCAGCTTAACTTGGACAGGCCCTAAAATACTTTGGAACGAGCAGTACTTC
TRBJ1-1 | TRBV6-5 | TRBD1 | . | CASSSGRDRLNTEAFF | TGTGCCAGCAGTTCTGGCCGGGACAGGCTCAACACTGAAGCTTTCTTT
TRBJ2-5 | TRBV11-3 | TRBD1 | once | CASSLGQGNQETQYF | TGTGCCAGCAGCTTGGGACAGGGAAACCAAGAGACCCAGTACTTC
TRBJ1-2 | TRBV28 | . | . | CASSKSGQGGYTF | TGTGCCAGCAGCAAGTCCGGCCAGGGAGGCTACACCTTC
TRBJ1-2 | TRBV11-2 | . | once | CASSLGIRGLDYGYTF | TGTGCCAGCAGCTTGGGAATAAGGGGTTTGGACTATGGCTACACCTTC
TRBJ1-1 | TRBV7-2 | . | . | CASSSLAVLAEAFF | TGTGCCAGCAGCTCCCTAGCGGTCCTGGCGGAAGCTTTCTTT
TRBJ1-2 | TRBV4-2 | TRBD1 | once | CASSQDPQGANYGYTF | TGTGCCAGCAGCCAAGATCCCCAGGGGGCGAACTATGGCTACACCTTC
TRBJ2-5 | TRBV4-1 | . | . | CASSQSLQSQETQYF | TGCGCCAGCAGCCAATCTCTCCAGTCCCAAGAGACCCAGTACTTC
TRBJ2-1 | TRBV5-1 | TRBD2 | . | CASNKLAGGVNEQFF | TGCGCCAGCAACAAACTAGCGGGAGGGGTTAATGAGCAGTTCTTC
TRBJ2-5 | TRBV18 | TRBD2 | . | CASSPGLAGVGGETQYF | TGTGCCAGCTCACCCGGACTAGCGGGAGTAGGCGGAGAGACCCAGTACTTC
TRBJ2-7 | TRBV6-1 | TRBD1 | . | CASSEIWDRRTYEQYF | TGTGCCAGTAGTGAAATATGGGACAGGAGAACCTACGAGCAGTACTTC
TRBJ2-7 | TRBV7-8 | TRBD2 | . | CASSSGTSGYEQYF | TGTGCCAGCAGCAGCGGGACTAGCGGGTACGAGCAGTACTTC
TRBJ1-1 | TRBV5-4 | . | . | CASKRADMNTEAFF | TGTGCCAGCAAAAGGGCGGACATGAACACTGAAGCTTTCTTT
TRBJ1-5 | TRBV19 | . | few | CASRVIQVSNQPQHF | TGTGCCAGTAGGGTAATACAGGTTAGCAATCAGCCCCAGCATTTT
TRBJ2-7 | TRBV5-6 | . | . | CASSLGDYTYEQYF | TGTGCCAGCAGCTTGGGAGACTACACCTACGAGCAGTACTTC
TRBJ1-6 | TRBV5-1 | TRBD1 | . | CASSGDRGQSPLHF | TGCGCCAGCAGCGGGGACAGGGGGCAATCACCCCTCCACTTT
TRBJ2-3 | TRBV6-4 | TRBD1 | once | CASSDGTGQDTQYF | TGTGCCAGCAGTGACGGGACAGGGCAAGATACGCAGTATTTT
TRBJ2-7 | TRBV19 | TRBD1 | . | CASSLDRGVKEQYF | TGTGCCAGTAGTCTCGACAGGGGAGTAAAAGAGCAGTACTTC
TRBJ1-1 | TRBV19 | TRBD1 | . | CASSIKSPGGSTEAFF | TGTGCCAGTAGTATTAAGAGTCCAGGGGGCAGTACTGAAGCTTTCTTT
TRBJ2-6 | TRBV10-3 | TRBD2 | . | CAIRPAGGGGANVLTF | TGTGCCATCAGACCAGCGGGAGGCGGTGGGGCCAACGTCCTGACTTTC
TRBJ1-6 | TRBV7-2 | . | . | CASSLGGLWNSPLHF | TGTGCCAGCAGCTTAGGAGGGTTATGGAATTCACCCCTCCACTTT
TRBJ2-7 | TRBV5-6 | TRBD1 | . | CASSFRGLSSYEQYF | TGTGCCAGCAGCTTTAGGGGGCTTAGCTCCTACGAGCAGTACTTC
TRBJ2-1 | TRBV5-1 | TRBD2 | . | CASSLSGSYNEQFF | TGCGCCAGCAGCTTGAGCGGGAGTTACAATGAGCAGTTCTTC
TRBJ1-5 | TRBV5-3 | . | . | CARNFLAQEDVQPQHF | .
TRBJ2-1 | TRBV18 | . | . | CASSSNSLGQYNEQFF | TGTGCCAGCTCATCGAATTCGCTTGGACAGTACAATGAGCAGTTCTTC
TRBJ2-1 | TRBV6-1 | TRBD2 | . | CASSESTSGRIGEQFF | TGTGCCAGCAGTGAAAGCACTAGCGGGAGGATTGGGGAGCAGTTCTTC
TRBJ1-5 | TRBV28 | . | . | CASTVGAQPQHF | TGTGCCAGCACCGTGGGGGCTCAGCCCCAGCATTTT
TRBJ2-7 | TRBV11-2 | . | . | CASSLGRGLYSEQYF | TGTGCCAGCAGCTTAGGCAGGGGCCTATATAGCGAGCAGTACTTC
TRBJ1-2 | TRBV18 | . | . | CASSPLDGLAVYGYTF | TGTGCCAGCTCACCACTTGACGGCTTAGCGGTTTATGGCTACACCTTC
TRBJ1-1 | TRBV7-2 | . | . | CASSLGGEATEAFF | TGTGCCAGCAGCTTAGGGGGAGAGGCCACTGAAGCTTTCTTT
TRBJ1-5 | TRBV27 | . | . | CASRKQGVGSNQPQHF | TGTGCCAGCAGAAAACAGGGAGTGGGCAGCAATCAGCCCCAGCATTTT
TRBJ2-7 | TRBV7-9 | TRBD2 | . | CASPGEGREYEQYF | TGTGCCAGCCCCGGGGAGGGAAGAGAATACGAGCAGTACTTC
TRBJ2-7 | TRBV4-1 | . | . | CASSQETRYEQYF | TGCGCCAGCAGCCAGGAGACTCGATACGAGCAGTACTTC